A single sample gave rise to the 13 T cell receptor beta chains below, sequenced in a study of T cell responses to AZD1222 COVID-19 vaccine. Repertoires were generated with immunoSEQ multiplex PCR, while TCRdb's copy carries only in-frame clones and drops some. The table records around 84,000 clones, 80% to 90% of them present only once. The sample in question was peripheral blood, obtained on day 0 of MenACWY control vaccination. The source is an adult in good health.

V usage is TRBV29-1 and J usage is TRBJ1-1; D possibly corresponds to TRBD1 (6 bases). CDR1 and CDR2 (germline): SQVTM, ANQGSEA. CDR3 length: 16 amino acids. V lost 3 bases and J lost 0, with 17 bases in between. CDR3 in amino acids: CSVDPPWGALNTEAFF. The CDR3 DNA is TGCAGCGTTGACCCCCCGTGGGGGGCTTTGAACACTGAAGCTTTCTTT.

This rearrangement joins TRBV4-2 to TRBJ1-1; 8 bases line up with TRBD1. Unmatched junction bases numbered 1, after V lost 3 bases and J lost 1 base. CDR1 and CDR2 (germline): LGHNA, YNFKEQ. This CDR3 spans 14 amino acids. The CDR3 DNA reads TGTGCCAGCAGCCAGGACAGGGAGAACACTGAAGCTTTCTTT. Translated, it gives CASSQDRENTEAFF.

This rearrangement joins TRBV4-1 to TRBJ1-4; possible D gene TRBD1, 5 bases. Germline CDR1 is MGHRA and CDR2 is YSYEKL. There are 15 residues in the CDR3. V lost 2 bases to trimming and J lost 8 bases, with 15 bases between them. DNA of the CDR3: TGCGCCAGCAGCCAACGAGGAGGGGCTGAGGAAAAACTGTTTTTT. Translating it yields CASSQRGGAEEKLFF.

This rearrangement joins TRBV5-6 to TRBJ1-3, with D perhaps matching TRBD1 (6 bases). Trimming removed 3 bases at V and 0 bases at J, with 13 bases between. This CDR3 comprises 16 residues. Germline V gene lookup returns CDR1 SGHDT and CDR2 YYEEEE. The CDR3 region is CASSYLQGLSGNTIYF. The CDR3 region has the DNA TGTGCCAGCAGCTACCTACAGGGACTCTCTGGAAACACCATATATTTT.

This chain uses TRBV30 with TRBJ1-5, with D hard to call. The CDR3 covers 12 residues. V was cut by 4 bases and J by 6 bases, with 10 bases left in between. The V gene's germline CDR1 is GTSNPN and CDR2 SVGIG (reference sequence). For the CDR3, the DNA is TGTGCCTGGACTTTAGGCAGTCAGCCCCAGCATTTT. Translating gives CAWTLGSQPQHF.

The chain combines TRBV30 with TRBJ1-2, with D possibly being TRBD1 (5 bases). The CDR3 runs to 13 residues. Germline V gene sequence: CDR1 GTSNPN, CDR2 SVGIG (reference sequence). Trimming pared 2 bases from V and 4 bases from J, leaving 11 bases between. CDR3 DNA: TGTGCCTGGAGTCTGGGGCTGATCTATGGCTACACCTTC. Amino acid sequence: CAWSLGLIYGYTF. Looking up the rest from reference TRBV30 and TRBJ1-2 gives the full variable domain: SQTIHQWPATLVQPVGSPLSLECTVEGTSNPNLYWYRQAAGRGLQLLFYSVGIGQISSEVPQNLSASRPQDRQFILSSKKLLLSDSGFYLCAWSLGLIYGYTFGSGTRLTVV.

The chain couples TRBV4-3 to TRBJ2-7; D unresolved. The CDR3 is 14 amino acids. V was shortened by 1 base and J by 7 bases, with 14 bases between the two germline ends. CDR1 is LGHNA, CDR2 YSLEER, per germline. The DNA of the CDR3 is TGCGCCAGCAGCCAAGGGCAGGTCCTCGAGGAGCAGTACTTC. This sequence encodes CASSQGQVLEEQYF.

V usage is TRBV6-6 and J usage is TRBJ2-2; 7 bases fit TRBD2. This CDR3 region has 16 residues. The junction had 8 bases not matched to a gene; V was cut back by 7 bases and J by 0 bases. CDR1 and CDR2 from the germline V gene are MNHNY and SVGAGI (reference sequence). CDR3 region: CASTGRGGTNTGELFF. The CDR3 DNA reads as TGTGCCAGCACCGGTCGCGGGGGAACGAACACCGGGGAGCTGTTTTTT.

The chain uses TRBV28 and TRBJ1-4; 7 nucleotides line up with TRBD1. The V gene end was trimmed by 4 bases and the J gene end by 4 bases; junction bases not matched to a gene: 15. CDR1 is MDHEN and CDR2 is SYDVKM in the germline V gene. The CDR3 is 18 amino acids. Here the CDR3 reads CASSSTGLGLGVNEKLFF. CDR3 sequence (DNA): TGTGCCAGCAGTTCGACAGGGTTGGGGTTAGGGGTTAATGAAAAACTGTTTTTT.

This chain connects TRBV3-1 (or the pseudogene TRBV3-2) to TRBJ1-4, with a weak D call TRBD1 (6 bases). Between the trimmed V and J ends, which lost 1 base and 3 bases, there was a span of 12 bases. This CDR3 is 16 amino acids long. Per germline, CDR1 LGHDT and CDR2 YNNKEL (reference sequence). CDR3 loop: CASSQVGTYSNEKLFF. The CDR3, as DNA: TGTGCCAGCAGCCAAGTCGGGACATACTCTAATGAAAAACTGTTTTTT.

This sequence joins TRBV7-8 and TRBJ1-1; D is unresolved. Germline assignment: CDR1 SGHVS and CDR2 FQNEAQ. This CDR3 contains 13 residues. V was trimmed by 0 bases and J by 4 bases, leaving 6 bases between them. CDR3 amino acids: CASSLARVTEAFF. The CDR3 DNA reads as TGTGCCAGCAGCTTAGCTAGGGTCACTGAAGCTTTCTTT.

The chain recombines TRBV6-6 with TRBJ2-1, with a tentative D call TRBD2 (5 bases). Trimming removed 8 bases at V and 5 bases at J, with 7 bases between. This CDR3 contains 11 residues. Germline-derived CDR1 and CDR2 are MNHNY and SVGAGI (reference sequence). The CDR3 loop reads CASGRDNEQFF. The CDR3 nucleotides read TGTGCCAGCGGGCGGGACAATGAGCAGTTCTTC.

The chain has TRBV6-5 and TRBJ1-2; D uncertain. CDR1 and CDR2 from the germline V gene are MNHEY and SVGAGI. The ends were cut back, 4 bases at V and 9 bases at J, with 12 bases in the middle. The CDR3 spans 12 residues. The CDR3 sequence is CASSLDGVRYTF. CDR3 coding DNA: TGTGCCAGCAGTTTGGACGGGGTGCGCTACACCTTC.